This record covers a single T cell receptor beta chain. Its antigen remains unknown. Germline V gene data show CDR1 as SEHNR and CDR2 as FQNEAQ (reference sequence). V was pared by 2 bases and J by 8 bases, with 12 bases between. There are 14 residues in the CDR3. Repertoires were generated with immunoSEQ multiplex PCR, while TCRdb's copy carries only in-frame clones and drops some. The sample holds about 79,000 clones, 65% to 85% seen once. The source of the sample is a study of T cell responses to AZD1222 COVID-19 vaccine. Notes on the study in general: Once two AZD1222 doses were given, Spike-specific TCR breadth and depth went up. The study reported that nearly half of spike-specific TCRs target unmutated variant regions. Repertoire samples came only from after the peak T cell response. White British ancestry dominated among donors, who included more females, and clonal diversity was possibly underestimated.

This TCR derives from an adult in good health. This chain joins TRBV7-9 and TRBJ1-4; TRBD1 is a possible D gene (5 bases). This sample comprised peripheral blood, obtained on day 0 of AZD1222 vaccination. The CDR3 region has the DNA TGTGCCAGCAGCTTAAGTACGGACAAAGAAAAACTGTTTTTT. It yields the protein CASSLSTDKEKLFF.